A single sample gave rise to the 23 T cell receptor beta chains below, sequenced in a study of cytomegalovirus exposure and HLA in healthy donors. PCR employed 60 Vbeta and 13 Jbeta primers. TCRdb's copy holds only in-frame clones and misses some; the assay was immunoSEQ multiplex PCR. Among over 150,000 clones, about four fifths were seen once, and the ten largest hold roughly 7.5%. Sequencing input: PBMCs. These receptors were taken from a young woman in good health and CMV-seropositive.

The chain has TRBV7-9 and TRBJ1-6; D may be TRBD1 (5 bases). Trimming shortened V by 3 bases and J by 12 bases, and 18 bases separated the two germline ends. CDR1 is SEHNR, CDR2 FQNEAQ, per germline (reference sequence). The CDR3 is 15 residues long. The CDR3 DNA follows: TGTGCCAGCAGCTTCGGCCCCTTGGGGCCTTTACCCCTCCACTTT. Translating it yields CASSFGPLGPLPLHF. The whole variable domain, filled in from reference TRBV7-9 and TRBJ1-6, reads DTGVSQNPRHKITKRGQNVTFRCDPISEHNRLYWYRQTLGQGPEFLTYFQNEAQLEKSRLLSDRFSAERPKGSFSTLEIQRTEQGDSAMYLCASSFGPLGPLPLHFGNGTRLTVT.

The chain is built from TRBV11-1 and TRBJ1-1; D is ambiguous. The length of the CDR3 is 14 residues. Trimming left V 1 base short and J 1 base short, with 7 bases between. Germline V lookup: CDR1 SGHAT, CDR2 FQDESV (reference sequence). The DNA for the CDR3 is TGTGCCAGCAGCTTAGAATTCGGGAACACTGAAGCTTTCTTT. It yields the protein CASSLEFGNTEAFF.

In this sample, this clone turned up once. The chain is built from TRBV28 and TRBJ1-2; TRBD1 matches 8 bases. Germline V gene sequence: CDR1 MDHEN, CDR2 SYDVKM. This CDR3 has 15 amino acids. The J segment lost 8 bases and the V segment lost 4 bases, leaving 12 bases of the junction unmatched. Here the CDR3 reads CASSSPDREGGGYTF. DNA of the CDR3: TGTGCCAGCAGTTCTCCGGACAGGGAGGGAGGAGGCTACACCTTC.

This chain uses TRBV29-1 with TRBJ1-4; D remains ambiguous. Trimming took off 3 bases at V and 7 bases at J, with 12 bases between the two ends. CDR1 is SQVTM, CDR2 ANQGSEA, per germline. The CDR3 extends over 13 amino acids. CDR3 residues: CSVELFEGEKLFF. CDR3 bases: TGCAGCGTTGAGCTCTTTGAGGGTGAAAAACTGTTTTTT.

As DNA, the CDR3 is TGCAGCGATGACGGTGCAGATACGCAGTATTTT. As protein: CSDDGADTQYF. The chain employs TRBV29-1 and TRBJ2-3; D gene unclear. This CDR3 spans 11 amino acids. V was clipped by 7 bases and J by 4 bases, with 9 bases between them. Germline V gene lookup returns CDR1 SQVTM and CDR2 ANQGSEA.

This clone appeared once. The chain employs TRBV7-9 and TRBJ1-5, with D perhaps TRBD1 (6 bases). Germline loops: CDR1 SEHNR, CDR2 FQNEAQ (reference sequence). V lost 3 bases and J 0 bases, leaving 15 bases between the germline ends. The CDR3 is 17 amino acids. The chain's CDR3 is CASSLVSYRDSNQPQHF. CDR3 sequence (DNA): TGTGCCAGCAGCTTGGTATCTTACAGGGATAGCAATCAGCCCCAGCATTTT.

The chain's CDR3 is CASSLGGYEKLFF. CDR3 bases: TGTGCCAGCAGCTTAGGAGGTTATGAAAAACTGTTTTTT. The genes are TRBV7-9 and TRBJ1-4; no reliable D call. The CDR3 has 13 amino acids. V was cut by 1 base and J by 6 bases, with 6 bases left in between. Per the germline V gene, CDR1 is SEHNR and CDR2 is FQNEAQ (reference sequence).

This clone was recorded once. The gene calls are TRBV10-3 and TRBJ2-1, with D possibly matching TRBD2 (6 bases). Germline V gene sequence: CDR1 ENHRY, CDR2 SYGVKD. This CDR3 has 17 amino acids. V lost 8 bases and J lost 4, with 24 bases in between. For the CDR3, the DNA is TGTGCCATCGGTGCGTTACACCCTTCGGAGGGGTACAATGAGCAGTTCTTC. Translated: CAIGALHPSEGYNEQFF.

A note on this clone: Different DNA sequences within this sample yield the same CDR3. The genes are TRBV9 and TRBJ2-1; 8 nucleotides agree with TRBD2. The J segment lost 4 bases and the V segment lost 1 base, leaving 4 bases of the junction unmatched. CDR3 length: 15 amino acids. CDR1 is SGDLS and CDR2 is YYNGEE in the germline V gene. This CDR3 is CASSVFAGGYNEQFF. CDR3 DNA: TGTGCCAGCAGCGTATTTGCGGGGGGTTACAATGAGCAGTTCTTC.

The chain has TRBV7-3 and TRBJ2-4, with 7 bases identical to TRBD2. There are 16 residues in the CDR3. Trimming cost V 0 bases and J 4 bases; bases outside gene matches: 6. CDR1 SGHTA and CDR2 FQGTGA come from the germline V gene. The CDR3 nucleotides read TGTGCCAGCAGCTTAACGGGGGAGGGGCAGAAAAACATTCAGTACTTC. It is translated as CASSLTGEGQKNIQYF.

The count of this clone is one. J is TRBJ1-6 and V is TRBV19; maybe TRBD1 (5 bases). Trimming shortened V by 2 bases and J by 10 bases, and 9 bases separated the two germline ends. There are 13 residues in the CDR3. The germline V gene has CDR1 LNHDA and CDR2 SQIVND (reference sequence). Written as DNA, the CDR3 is TGTGCCAGTAGTATACAAGGGGTCTCACCCCTCCACTTT. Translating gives CASSIQGVSPLHF.

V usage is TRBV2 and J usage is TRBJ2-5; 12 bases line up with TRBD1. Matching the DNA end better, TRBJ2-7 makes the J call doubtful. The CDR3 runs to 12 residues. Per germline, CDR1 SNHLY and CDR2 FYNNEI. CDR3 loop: CASRDRGPEQYF. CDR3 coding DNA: TGTGCCAGCCGGGACAGGGGGCCCGAGCAGTACTTC.

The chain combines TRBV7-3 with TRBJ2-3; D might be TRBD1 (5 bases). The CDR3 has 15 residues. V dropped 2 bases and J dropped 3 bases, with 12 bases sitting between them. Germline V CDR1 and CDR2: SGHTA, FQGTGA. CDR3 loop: CASSLPGSPTDTQYF. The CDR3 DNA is TGTGCCAGCAGCTTACCAGGGTCCCCTACAGATACGCAGTATTTT.

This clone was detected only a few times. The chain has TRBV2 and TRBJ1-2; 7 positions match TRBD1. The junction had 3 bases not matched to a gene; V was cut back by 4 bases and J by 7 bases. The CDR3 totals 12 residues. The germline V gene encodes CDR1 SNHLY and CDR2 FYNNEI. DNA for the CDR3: TGTGCCAGCAGTGGACAGGGAGTTGGCTACACCTTC. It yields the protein CASSGQGVGYTF.

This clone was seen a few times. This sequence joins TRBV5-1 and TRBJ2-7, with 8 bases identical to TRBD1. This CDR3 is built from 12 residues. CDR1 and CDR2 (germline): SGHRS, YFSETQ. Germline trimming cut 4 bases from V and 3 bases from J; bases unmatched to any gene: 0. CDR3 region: CASSGQGYEQYF. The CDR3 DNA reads TGCGCCAGCAGCGGACAGGGCTACGAGCAGTACTTC.

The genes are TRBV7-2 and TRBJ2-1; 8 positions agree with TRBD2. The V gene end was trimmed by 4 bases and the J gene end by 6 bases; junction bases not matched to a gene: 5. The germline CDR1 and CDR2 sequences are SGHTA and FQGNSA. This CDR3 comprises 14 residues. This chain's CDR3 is CASSYGGGFNEQFF. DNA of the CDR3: TGTGCCAGCAGCTACGGGGGGGGATTCAATGAGCAGTTCTTC.

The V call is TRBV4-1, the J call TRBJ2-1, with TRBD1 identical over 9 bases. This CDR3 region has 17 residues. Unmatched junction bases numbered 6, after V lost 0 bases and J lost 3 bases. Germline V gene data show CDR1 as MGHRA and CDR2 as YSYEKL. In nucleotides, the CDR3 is TGCGCCAGCAGCCAAGAACCGGGACAGGGCAACTACAATGAGCAGTTCTTC. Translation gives CASSQEPGQGNYNEQFF.

The CDR3 here is CASSYSDCDTEAFF. The DNA for the CDR3 is TGTGCCAGCAGTTACTCGGACTGTGACACTGAAGCTTTCTTT. The chain combines TRBV6-5 with TRBJ1-1; D gene unclear. V was shortened by 0 bases and J by 3 bases, with 8 bases between the two germline ends. From germline, CDR1 is MNHEY and CDR2 SVGAGI. This CDR3 contains 14 residues.

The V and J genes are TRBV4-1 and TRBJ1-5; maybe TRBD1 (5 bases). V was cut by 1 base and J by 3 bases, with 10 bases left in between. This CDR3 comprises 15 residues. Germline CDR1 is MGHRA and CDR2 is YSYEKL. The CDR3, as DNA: TGCGCCAGCAGCCAAGCCGGACACCACAATCAGCCCCAGCATTTT. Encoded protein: CASSQAGHHNQPQHF.

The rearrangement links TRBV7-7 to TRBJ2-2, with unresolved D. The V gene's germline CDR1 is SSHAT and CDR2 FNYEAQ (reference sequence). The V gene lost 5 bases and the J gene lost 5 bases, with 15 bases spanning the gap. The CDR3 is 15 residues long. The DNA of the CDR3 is TGTGCCAGCAGCCGAGACACCAGTCTGACCGGGGAGCTGTTTTTT. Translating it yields CASSRDTSLTGELFF.

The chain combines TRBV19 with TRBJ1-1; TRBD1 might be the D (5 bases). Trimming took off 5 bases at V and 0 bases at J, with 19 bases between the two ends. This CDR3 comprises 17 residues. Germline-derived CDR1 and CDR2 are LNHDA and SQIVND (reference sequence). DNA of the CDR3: TGTGCCAGTAGTGAGAGACAGTCAAAGGTCATGAACACTGAAGCTTTCTTT. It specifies CASSERQSKVMNTEAFF. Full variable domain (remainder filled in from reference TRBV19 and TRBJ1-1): DGGITQSPKYLFRKEGQNVTLSCEQNLNHDAMYWYRQDPGQGLRLIYYSQIVNDFQKGDIAEGYSVSREKKESFPLTVTSAQKNPTAFYLCASSERQSKVMNTEAFFGQGTRLTVV.

The DNA for the CDR3 is TGTGCCAGCAGCTTACGGCTAGCGGGTCTCCCCGGGGAGCTGTTTTTT. Amino acid sequence: CASSLRLAGLPGELFF. The chain has TRBV7-9 and TRBJ2-2; 8 bases match TRBD2. Germline V lookup: CDR1 SEHNR, CDR2 FQNEAQ (reference sequence). Trimming removed 2 bases from V and 6 bases from J; junction bases left unmatched: 8. The CDR3 spans 16 residues.

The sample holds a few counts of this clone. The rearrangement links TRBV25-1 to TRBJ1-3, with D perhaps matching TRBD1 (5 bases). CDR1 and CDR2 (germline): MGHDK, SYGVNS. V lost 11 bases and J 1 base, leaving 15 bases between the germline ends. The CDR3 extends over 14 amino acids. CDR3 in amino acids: CASQGRGSGNTIYF. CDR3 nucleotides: TGTGCCTCCCAGGGTAGAGGATCTGGAAACACCATATATTTT.